The rows below give T cell receptor beta chains drawn from one sample of a study of T cells in Graves' hyperthyroidism and ophthalmopathy. TCRdb re-derived calls from the multiplex PCR reads in MiXCR, one entry per CDR3 protein. The data contain about 560,000 distinct CDR3 sequences, roughly 50% of them singletons. The material sequenced was peripheral blood or thyroid tissue (not recorded which). These receptors were obtained from a woman in her late teens or twenties with Graves' hyperthyroidism. Both conserved end residues are part of each CDR3. The order of the fields is J gene, D gene, clone size, V gene, CDR3 DNA, CDR3 protein. A D gene is named only where the DNA matches it firmly. Size is stated for part of the rows, as once, few or many counts, or as a class when the clone is expanded.

j_call: TRBJ2-6; d_call: NA; clone_size: many; v_call: TRBV2; cdr3_nt: TGTGCCAGCAGTGATTCTGGTGCCAACGTCCTGACTTTC; cdr3_aa: CASSDSGANVLTF
j_call: TRBJ1-5; d_call: NA; clone_size: many; v_call: TRBV5-1; cdr3_nt: TGCGCCAGCAGCGAAGGGACGGAAGCTAATCAGCCCCAGCATTTT; cdr3_aa: CASSEGTEANQPQHF
j_call: TRBJ2-1; d_call: TRBD1; clone_size: few; v_call: TRBV29-1; cdr3_nt: TGCAGCGGGAAAGGGGACAGGCCCAATGAGCAGTTCTTC; cdr3_aa: CSGKGDRPNEQFF
j_call: TRBJ2-7; d_call: TRBD2; clone_size: NA; v_call: TRBV7-8; cdr3_nt: TGTGCCAGCAGCGCGGGACTAGCGGGAGGACTAACCTACGAGCAGTACTTC; cdr3_aa: CASSAGLAGGLTYEQYF
j_call: TRBJ1-1; d_call: NA; clone_size: NA; v_call: TRBV19; cdr3_nt: TGTGCCAGTAGTTTTCCGGGAGTCGAAGCTTTCTTT; cdr3_aa: CASSFPGVEAFF
j_call: TRBJ2-5; d_call: NA; clone_size: NA; v_call: TRBV7-6; cdr3_nt: TGTGCCAGCAGCCCTAATACCTGGTTCACGTGGGAGACCCAGTACTTC; cdr3_aa: CASSPNTWFTWETQYF
j_call: TRBJ2-5; d_call: NA; clone_size: few; v_call: TRBV20-1; cdr3_nt: TGCAGTGCTAGATCCGTCGCGGCACAAGAGACCCAGTACTTC; cdr3_aa: CSARSVAAQETQYF
j_call: TRBJ1-5; d_call: TRBD1; clone_size: few; v_call: TRBV19; cdr3_nt: TGTGCCAGTAGCGGGACAGGGGAACCTTATAGCAATCAGCCCCAGCATTTT; cdr3_aa: CASSGTGEPYSNQPQHF
j_call: TRBJ2-5; d_call: NA; clone_size: many; v_call: TRBV2; cdr3_nt: TGTGCCAGCAGGGGGGGGACCCAGTACTTC; cdr3_aa: CASRGGTQYF
j_call: TRBJ2-7; d_call: NA; clone_size: few; v_call: TRBV7-2; cdr3_nt: TGTGCCAGCAGCCCCTTGTGGACGAAAAGCGAGCAGTACTTC; cdr3_aa: CASSPLWTKSEQYF
j_call: TRBJ1-5; d_call: NA; clone_size: NA; v_call: TRBV15; cdr3_nt: TGTGCCACCTATTTTAGCAATCAGCCCCAGCATTTT; cdr3_aa: CATYFSNQPQHF
j_call: TRBJ1-2; d_call: NA; clone_size: NA; v_call: TRBV29-1; cdr3_nt: TGCAGCGTAACTGGGGCAGACTATGGCTACACCTTC; cdr3_aa: CSVTGADYGYTF
j_call: TRBJ1-5; d_call: NA; clone_size: once; v_call: TRBV2; cdr3_nt: TGTGCCAGCAGTGTTAGGGTACCGGGGCAGCCCCAGCATTTT; cdr3_aa: CASSVRVPGQPQHF
j_call: TRBJ2-7; d_call: TRBD1; clone_size: NA; v_call: TRBV5-1; cdr3_nt: TGCGCCAGCAGCTTATCGGGACAGGGAAACTCCTACGAGCAGTACTTC; cdr3_aa: CASSLSGQGNSYEQYF
j_call: TRBJ1-2; d_call: TRBD1; clone_size: few; v_call: TRBV7-3; cdr3_nt: TGTGCCAGCAGCTCCCAGGGGGCTTTTGGCTACACCTTC; cdr3_aa: CASSSQGAFGYTF
j_call: TRBJ2-5; d_call: TRBD1; clone_size: few; v_call: TRBV5-1; cdr3_nt: TGCGCCAGCAACAGGAGGACAGGACAAGAGACCCAGTACTTC; cdr3_aa: CASNRRTGQETQYF
j_call: TRBJ2-7; d_call: NA; clone_size: few; v_call: TRBV2; cdr3_nt: TGTGCCAGCAGGGTTATTAAGACTCAGGATTCCTACGAGCAGTACTTC; cdr3_aa: CASRVIKTQDSYEQYF
j_call: TRBJ2-7; d_call: NA; clone_size: few; v_call: TRBV7-9; cdr3_nt: TGTGCCAGCAGCCCCTTGGGAGGAGGATACTACGAGCAGTACTTC; cdr3_aa: CASSPLGGGYYEQYF
j_call: TRBJ1-2; d_call: NA; clone_size: NA; v_call: TRBV7-3; cdr3_nt: TGTGCCAGCAGTTACACCCGGGGAGCCTCGCCCTATGGCTACACCTTC; cdr3_aa: CASSYTRGASPYGYTF
j_call: TRBJ1-1; d_call: NA; clone_size: few; v_call: TRBV11-2; cdr3_nt: TGTGCCACCAGCGTCGTTGGCCCGAACACTGAAGCTTTCTTT; cdr3_aa: CATSVVGPNTEAFF
j_call: TRBJ2-7; d_call: TRBD2; clone_size: NA; v_call: TRBV9; cdr3_nt: TGTGCCAGCAGCCGAACCGGGACTAGCGGGAGGTACGAGCAGTACTTC; cdr3_aa: CASSRTGTSGRYEQYF
j_call: TRBJ1-5; d_call: NA; clone_size: few; v_call: TRBV19; cdr3_nt: TGTGCCAGTAGTATAACGGGCGGCTATAGCAATCAGCCCCAGCATTTT; cdr3_aa: CASSITGGYSNQPQHF
j_call: TRBJ1-1; d_call: TRBD1; clone_size: NA; v_call: TRBV10-3; cdr3_nt: TGTGCCAGCAGCTTCTTGACAGGGGGTAAGGGCACTGAAGCTTTCTTT; cdr3_aa: CASSFLTGGKGTEAFF
j_call: TRBJ2-7; d_call: NA; clone_size: NA; v_call: TRBV29-1; cdr3_nt: TGCAGCGTCCTACCTAGCGCCTCCTACGAGCAGTACTTC; cdr3_aa: CSVLPSASYEQYF
j_call: TRBJ2-7; d_call: NA; clone_size: many; v_call: TRBV29-1; cdr3_nt: TGCAGCGTTGAACAAACCGCCTACGAGCAGTACTTC; cdr3_aa: CSVEQTAYEQYF
j_call: TRBJ1-4; d_call: NA; clone_size: NA; v_call: TRBV25-1; cdr3_nt: TGTGCCAGCAGCCACAATGCCCTCGCGGGAGAAAAACTGTTTTTT; cdr3_aa: CASSHNALAGEKLFF
j_call: TRBJ2-1; d_call: TRBD1; clone_size: NA; v_call: TRBV29-1; cdr3_nt: TGCAGCGTTGGATGGGGGACAGGGGGCGATGAGCAGTTCTTC; cdr3_aa: CSVGWGTGGDEQFF
j_call: TRBJ2-3; d_call: NA; clone_size: NA; v_call: TRBV15; cdr3_nt: TGTGCCACCAAGTTCGGTGGGGGAGCAGATACGCAGTATTTT; cdr3_aa: CATKFGGGADTQYF
j_call: TRBJ1-4; d_call: NA; clone_size: NA; v_call: TRBV4-3; cdr3_nt: TGCGCCAGCAGCCTAGGGCGAGTGGGGAATGAAAAACTGTTTTTT; cdr3_aa: CASSLGRVGNEKLFF
j_call: TRBJ1-5; d_call: NA; clone_size: NA; v_call: TRBV19; cdr3_nt: TGTACCAGTAAACCTCAGGGTTTTGTCCAGCCCCAGCATTTT; cdr3_aa: CTSKPQGFVQPQHF
j_call: TRBJ2-7; d_call: NA; clone_size: NA; v_call: TRBV25-1; cdr3_nt: TGTGCCAGCAGCTTGAGCCGAGTCTACGAGCAGTACTTC; cdr3_aa: CASSLSRVYEQYF
j_call: TRBJ1-4; d_call: NA; clone_size: NA; v_call: TRBV7-6; cdr3_nt: TGTGCCAGCAGCTCGGGAGGGACTTCTAATGAAAAACTGTTTTTT; cdr3_aa: CASSSGGTSNEKLFF
j_call: TRBJ2-5; d_call: TRBD1; clone_size: NA; v_call: TRBV4-1; cdr3_nt: TGCGCCAGCAGCCAAGAAGGCAGGGGGGAGACCCAGTACTTC; cdr3_aa: CASSQEGRGETQYF
j_call: TRBJ1-2; d_call: NA; clone_size: NA; v_call: TRBV4-2; cdr3_nt: TGTGCCAGCAGCAAAGCGGATTTCGGCTATGGCTACACCTTC; cdr3_aa: CASSKADFGYGYTF
j_call: TRBJ2-7; d_call: TRBD2; clone_size: NA; v_call: TRBV6-1; cdr3_nt: TGTGCCATCTGGGAGGGGATGGGTTACGAGCAGTACTTC; cdr3_aa: CAIWEGMGYEQYF
j_call: TRBJ2-2; d_call: NA; clone_size: few; v_call: TRBV9; cdr3_nt: TGTGCCAGCAGCGGGGACCGAGAGGTCATTCCGAACACCGGGGAGCTGTTTTTT; cdr3_aa: CASSGDREVIPNTGELFF
j_call: TRBJ2-2; d_call: NA; clone_size: NA; v_call: TRBV29-1; cdr3_nt: TGCAGCGTTGAAGGGAGGACCGGGGAGCTGTTTTTT; cdr3_aa: CSVEGRTGELFF
j_call: TRBJ1-3; d_call: NA; clone_size: NA; v_call: TRBV29-1; cdr3_nt: TGCAGCGTTGAAGGCGTCTCACCGTATGGAAACACCATATATTTT; cdr3_aa: CSVEGVSPYGNTIYF
j_call: TRBJ1-5; d_call: NA; clone_size: many; v_call: TRBV2; cdr3_nt: TGTGCCAGCAGTGACGGCGGGGGCCAGCCCCAGCATTTT; cdr3_aa: CASSDGGGQPQHF
j_call: TRBJ1-6; d_call: NA; clone_size: few; v_call: TRBV5-1; cdr3_nt: TGCGCCAGCAGTCTCGAACAGGGTAGAGATTCACCCCTCCACTTT; cdr3_aa: CASSLEQGRDSPLHF
j_call: TRBJ2-2; d_call: NA; clone_size: NA; v_call: TRBV7-2; cdr3_nt: TGTGCCTGGAAGTCGATCGGCAGAGCGAACACCGGGGAGCTGTTTTTT; cdr3_aa: CAWKSIGRANTGELFF
j_call: TRBJ2-5; d_call: NA; clone_size: NA; v_call: TRBV14; cdr3_nt: TGTGCCAGCAGCCAACTGAGCTGGTACCAAGAGACCCAGTACTTC; cdr3_aa: CASSQLSWYQETQYF
j_call: TRBJ1-1; d_call: NA; clone_size: NA; v_call: TRBV11-1; cdr3_nt: TGTGCCAGCAGTCCCCCCTCCCAGGGCACTGAAGCTTTCTTT; cdr3_aa: CASSPPSQGTEAFF
j_call: TRBJ1-4; d_call: TRBD1; clone_size: many; v_call: TRBV7-2; cdr3_nt: TGTGCCAGCAGCGCGGACAGGGTCGAAAAACTGTTTTTT; cdr3_aa: CASSADRVEKLFF
j_call: TRBJ2-7; d_call: TRBD1; clone_size: few; v_call: TRBV19; cdr3_nt: TGTGCCAGTAGTGCTGGACAGGGTATCCGCTACGAGCAGTACTTC; cdr3_aa: CASSAGQGIRYEQYF
j_call: TRBJ1-2; d_call: TRBD1; clone_size: NA; v_call: TRBV5-4; cdr3_nt: TGTGCCAGCAGCTTGTCAGGGGGCTATGGAAACACCTTC; cdr3_aa: CASSLSGGYGNTF
j_call: TRBJ2-3; d_call: NA; clone_size: few; v_call: TRBV7-9; cdr3_nt: TGTGCCAGCAGCTTACCACCGAGCACAGATACGCAGTATTTT; cdr3_aa: CASSLPPSTDTQYF
j_call: TRBJ2-7; d_call: TRBD1; clone_size: NA; v_call: TRBV29-1; cdr3_nt: TGCAGCGTTGAACCAACCGGGACAGGGGTCGACGAGCAGTACTTC; cdr3_aa: CSVEPTGTGVDEQYF
j_call: TRBJ2-7; d_call: TRBD2; clone_size: NA; v_call: TRBV7-6; cdr3_nt: TGTGCCAGCAGCTTAGGTCCCCCCACTAGCGTTACCGAGCAGTACTTC; cdr3_aa: CASSLGPPTSVTEQYF
j_call: TRBJ1-2; d_call: NA; clone_size: NA; v_call: TRBV2; cdr3_nt: TGCGCCAGCAGCCCATCTGAGAATTATGGCTACACCTTC; cdr3_aa: CASSPSENYGYTF
j_call: TRBJ2-5; d_call: TRBD2; clone_size: NA; v_call: TRBV2; cdr3_nt: TGTGCCAGCAGCGGAACTAGCGGGGCCCGCCAAGAGACCCAGTACTTC; cdr3_aa: CASSGTSGARQETQYF
j_call: TRBJ2-7; d_call: NA; clone_size: NA; v_call: TRBV20-1; cdr3_nt: TGCAGTGCTAGAGAGAGAAGCACCACCTACGAGCAGTACTTC; cdr3_aa: CSARERSTTYEQYF
j_call: TRBJ1-1; d_call: NA; clone_size: NA; v_call: TRBV7-4; cdr3_nt: TGTGCCAGCAGCCAGAAATACAGGGACACTGAAGCTTTCTTT; cdr3_aa: CASSQKYRDTEAFF
j_call: TRBJ2-7; d_call: TRBD1; clone_size: NA; v_call: TRBV7-8; cdr3_nt: TGTGCCAGCAGCTTAGTCTTGGTGACAGGGGAGTACGAGCAGTACTTC; cdr3_aa: CASSLVLVTGEYEQYF
j_call: TRBJ1-2; d_call: NA; clone_size: NA; v_call: TRBV2; cdr3_nt: TGTGCCAGCTCCGGGGTCGAGGGCGGCTATGGCTACACCTTC; cdr3_aa: CASSGVEGGYGYTF